Listed below are T cell receptor beta chains from one sample, sequenced in a study of spatial heterogeneity in lung cancer. TCRdb reprocessed the 5' RACE reads via MiXCR and lists one record per CDR3 protein. This sample has about 30,000 distinct CDR3 sequences; 6% occur once, and the top ten carry 20% to 25%. The source material was PBMCs, sampled at follow-up. These TCRs come from a male donor with early-stage non-small cell lung cancer. CDR3s include the opening cysteine and the closing phenylalanine or tryptophan. A D gene is named only where the DNA matches it firmly. For some rows the clone size is stated as once, few or many, or as a class when expanded; others skip it.

V gene	J gene	D gene	clone size	CDR3 DNA	CDR3 protein
TRBV2	TRBJ2-4	.	many	TGTGCCAGCAGTCCGGGGCAGTACTTC	CASSPGQYF
TRBV18	TRBJ1-2	.	many	TGTGCCAGCTCACCACCCTCTCGGGATGGCTACACCTTC	CASSPPSRDGYTF
TRBV7-2	TRBJ1-1	.	many	TGTGCCAGCAGCTTAGGGTTGAGACAGACTGAAGCTTTCTTT	CASSLGLRQTEAFF
TRBV12-5	TRBJ2-3	TRBD1	few	TGTGCTAGTGGTAGGGGGCAGGCAGATACGCAGTATTTT	CASGRGQADTQYF
TRBV6-2/TRBV6-3	TRBJ2-7	TRBD1	many	TGTGCCAGCAGTTACTCGAAGGACAGGGGGTCCCACGAGCAGTACTTC	CASSYSKDRGSHEQYF
TRBV7-2	TRBJ2-3	.	many	TGTGCCAGCAGCTTACCGCGCACAGATACGCAGTATTTT	CASSLPRTDTQYF
TRBV6-2/TRBV6-3	TRBJ2-3	.	few	TGTGCCAGCAGTTACCTCACGGGGGGCGTAACAGATACGCAGTATTTT	CASSYLTGGVTDTQYF
TRBV27	TRBJ1-1	.	few	TGTGCCAGCAGTTCGAACTTACAGGGCCGCCGGAGAACTGAAGCTTTCTTT	CASSSNLQGRRRTEAFF
TRBV5-5	TRBJ1-5	.	.	TGTGCCAGCAGCTTAGGAGCGGGGCACCAGCCCCAGCATTTT	CASSLGAGHQPQHF
TRBV5-6	TRBJ1-4	.	many	TGTGCCAGCAGCCCGGACAGAAGAAGTGAAAAACTGTTTTTT	CASSPDRRSEKLFF
TRBV30	TRBJ2-2	TRBD2	many	TGTGCCGTGGGACTAGCGGGGGCCGGGGAGCTGTTTTTT	CAVGLAGAGELFF
TRBV2	TRBJ1-5	.	many	TGTGCCAGCAGTGAAGTCCGTGGGAGGCAGCCCCAGCATTTT	CASSEVRGRQPQHF
TRBV20-1	TRBJ2-4	TRBD1	.	TGCAGTGCTCAGGACAGGGTAGCCAAAAACATTCAGTACTTC	CSAQDRVAKNIQYF
TRBV2	TRBJ2-3	.	many	TGTGCCATCCTCCCGAATGACCCTCGATGGGGTGGTACGCAGTATTTT	CAILPNDPRWGGTQYF
TRBV6-5	TRBJ2-2	.	many	TGTGCCAGCAGTTATTACAGGAACACCGGGGAGCTGTTTTTT	CASSYYRNTGELFF
TRBV6-5	TRBJ1-1	.	.	TGTGCCAGCAGTTACTCGATGGGGGGCGACACTGAAGCTTTCTTT	CASSYSMGGDTEAFF
TRBV29-1	TRBJ2-3	.	many	TGCAGCGTGAGGATCCAGGGGGGGAGTGGAACAGATACGCAGTATTTT	CSVRIQGGSGTDTQYF
TRBV20-1	TRBJ1-5	.	.	TGCAGTGCTAGAGATGGGGCTAGCAATCAGCCCCAGCATTTT	CSARDGASNQPQHF
TRBV5-1	TRBJ1-5	.	many	TGCGCCAGCAGCTTGGCCTCAGGTGGCGATCAGCCCCAGCATTTT	CASSLASGGDQPQHF
TRBV6-5	TRBJ1-2	.	few	TGTGCCAGCAGTCCCAAACCGGGGGGCTACACCTTC	CASSPKPGGYTF
TRBV14	TRBJ2-7	.	many	TGTGCCAGCGGGGTTGGGGGCACATACGAGCAGTACTTC	CASGVGGTYEQYF
TRBV7-2	TRBJ2-1	TRBD2	many	TGTGCCAGCAGCGAGCGGGGGGCCGGCTACAATGAGCAGTTCTTC	CASSERGAGYNEQFF
TRBV28	TRBJ2-2	.	many	TGTGCCAGCAAGATAAGGGCCCGAAAAGGGGAGCTGTTTTTT	CASKIRARKGELFF
TRBV19	TRBJ2-5	.	many	TGTGCCAGTAGCCCCGGACAGTACCAAGAGACCCAGTACTTC	CASSPGQYQETQYF
TRBV2	TRBJ1-6	.	many	TGTGCCAGCAAAGAACAGGGATCCTATAATTCACCCCTCCACTTT	CASKEQGSYNSPLHF
TRBV20-1	TRBJ2-1	TRBD1	.	TGCAGTGCTAGAGGGACAGGGGTTTCCAATGAGCAGTTCTTC	CSARGTGVSNEQFF
TRBV20-1	TRBJ2-3	.	many	TGCAGTGCTAGAATGAGCCGGATTAGCACAGATACGCAGTATTTT	CSARMSRISTDTQYF
TRBV28	TRBJ2-3	TRBD2	many	TGTGCCAGCAGTTTACCGGGAGGGGGCACAGATACGCAGTATTTT	CASSLPGGGTDTQYF
TRBV7-9	TRBJ1-6	TRBD1	many	TGTGCCAGCAGCCCGCGACAGGGGGGGAATTCACCCCTCCACTTT	CASSPRQGGNSPLHF
TRBV28	TRBJ1-1	.	many	TGTGCCAGCTCTAAGACAGTTATGAACACTGAAGCTTTCTTT	CASSKTVMNTEAFF
TRBV5-5	TRBJ1-1	.	many	TGTGCCAGCAGCCTCCGCCTCGTGAACACTGAAGCTTTCTTT	CASSLRLVNTEAFF
TRBV7-9	TRBJ1-1	.	few	TGTGCCAGCGAGGACGGCCCCACTGAAGCTTTCTTT	CASEDGPTEAFF
TRBV3-1	TRBJ2-1	TRBD2	many	TGTGCCAGCAGCCACTCTAGCGGGAGGGCCTACAATGAGCAGTTCTTC	CASSHSSGRAYNEQFF
TRBV20-1	TRBJ1-3	TRBD1	many	TGCAGTGCTACCCCGGGACAGGCTGGAAACACCATATATTTT	CSATPGQAGNTIYF
TRBV12-3/TRBV12-4	TRBJ2-7	.	many	TGTGCCAGCAGTTTAGATTACAGGAGCTCCTACGAGCAGTACTTC	CASSLDYRSSYEQYF
TRBV7-2	TRBJ2-6	.	.	TGTGCCAGCAGCTTAGACCTCTCTGGGGCCAACGTCCTGACTTTC	CASSLDLSGANVLTF
TRBV20-1	TRBJ2-3	.	many	TGCAGTGCGGGGTGGGCTGGGACAGATACGCAGTATTTT	CSAGWAGTDTQYF
TRBV4-2	TRBJ2-5	.	many	TGTGCCAGCAGCCAAGATTTGCAGGGGCAAGAGACCCAGTACTTC	CASSQDLQGQETQYF
TRBV6-5	TRBJ1-3	.	many	TGTGCCAGCAGTTACGGAGGGGCGCATGGAAACACCATATATTTT	CASSYGGAHGNTIYF
TRBV2	TRBJ1-3	.	many	TGTGCCAGCAGTGAACAGGGTTGGTCTGGAAACACCATATATTTT	CASSEQGWSGNTIYF
TRBV20-1	TRBJ1-1	.	few	TGCAGTGCTAGAGGATTCACTGAAGCTTTCTTT	CSARGFTEAFF
TRBV12-3/TRBV12-4	TRBJ1-3	.	few	TGTGCCAGCATTATGGACGGGATTAGGAACACCATATATTTT	CASIMDGIRNTIYF
TRBV28	TRBJ2-3	TRBD1	.	TGTGCCAGCAGTTTGACAGGGGCCTCAGATACGCAGTATTTT	CASSLTGASDTQYF
TRBV5-1	TRBJ2-7	TRBD1	many	TGCGCCAGCAGCATGGGACAGGAGGTTTACGAGCAGTACTTC	CASSMGQEVYEQYF
TRBV6-5	TRBJ2-2	TRBD2	few	TGTGCCAGCAGTTACTCGAAAGTAGCGGGGGCCTCCGGGGAGCTGTTTTTT	CASSYSKVAGASGELFF
TRBV7-2	TRBJ1-1	.	medium-sized	TGTGCCAGCAGCTTAGGGGGCCCTGAAGCTTTCTTT	CASSLGGPEAFF
TRBV4-3	TRBJ1-2	.	many	TGCGCCAGCAGCCAAGATCAGGGTCGCGGCTATGGCTACACCTTC	CASSQDQGRGYGYTF
TRBV7-2	TRBJ2-1	TRBD1	few	TGTGCCAGCAGCCTGGGGACAGTCAATGAGCAGTTCTTC	CASSLGTVNEQFF